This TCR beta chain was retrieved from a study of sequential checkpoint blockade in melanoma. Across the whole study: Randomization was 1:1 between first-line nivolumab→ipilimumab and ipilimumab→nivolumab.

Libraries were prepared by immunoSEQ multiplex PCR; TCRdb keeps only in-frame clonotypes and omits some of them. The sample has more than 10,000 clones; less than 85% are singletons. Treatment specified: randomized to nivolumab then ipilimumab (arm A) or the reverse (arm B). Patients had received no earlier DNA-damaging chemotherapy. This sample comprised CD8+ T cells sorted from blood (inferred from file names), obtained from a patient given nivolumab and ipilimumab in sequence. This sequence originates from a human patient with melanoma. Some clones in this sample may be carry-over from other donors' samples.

CDR3: CASSPPYFPYEQYF. CDR3 bases: TGTGCCAGCAGCCCTCCTTACTTTCCCTACGAGCAGTACTTC. This sequence joins TRBV11-2 and TRBJ2-7; D unclear. V dropped 5 bases and J dropped 2 bases, with 13 bases sitting between them. The germline gives CDR1 SGHAT, CDR2 FQNNGV. This CDR3 has 14 amino acids.